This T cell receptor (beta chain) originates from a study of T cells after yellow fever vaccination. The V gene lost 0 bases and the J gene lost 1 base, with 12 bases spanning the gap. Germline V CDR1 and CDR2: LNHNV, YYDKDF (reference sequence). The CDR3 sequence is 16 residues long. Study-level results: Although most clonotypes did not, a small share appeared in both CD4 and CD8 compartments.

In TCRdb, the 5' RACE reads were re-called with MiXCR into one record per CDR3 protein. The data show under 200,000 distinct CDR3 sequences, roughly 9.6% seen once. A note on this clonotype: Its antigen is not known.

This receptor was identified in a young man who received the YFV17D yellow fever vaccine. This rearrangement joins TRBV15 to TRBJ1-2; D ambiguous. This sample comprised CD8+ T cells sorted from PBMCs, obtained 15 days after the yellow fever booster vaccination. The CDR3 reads CATSRERHGDNYGYTF. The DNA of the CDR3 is TGTGCCACCAGCAGAGAAAGGCACGGAGATAACTATGGCTACACCTTC.